The 21 T cell receptor beta chains reported below all come from one sample, sequenced in a study of blood T cell repertoires in COVID-19. Clones were read by immunoSEQ multiplex PCR, and TCRdb kept only the in-frame ones, dropping some. The sample records 250,000 to 400,000 clones, almost 90% being singletons. The specimen sequenced was peripheral blood. The receptors here all came from a woman aged 25 to 39 with COVID-19, enrolled during active disease.

Worth noting for this clone: The sample carries other DNA sequences with the same CDR3. The V and J genes are TRBV25-1 and TRBJ1-5, with D possibly being TRBD1 (5 bases). With 6 bases removed from V and 2 bases from J, the gap between germline ends came to 5 bases. This CDR3 has 12 amino acids. CDR1 and CDR2 from the germline V gene are MGHDK and SYGVNS. CDR3 in amino acids: CASRQGNQPQHF. The CDR3 DNA reads TGTGCCAGCAGACAGGGCAATCAGCCCCAGCATTTT.

The chain carries TRBV6-5 and TRBJ2-7, with D uncertain. This CDR3 comprises 13 residues. CDR1 and CDR2 from the germline V gene are MNHEY and SVGAGI. V lost 7 bases and J lost 0, with 10 bases in between. CDR3: CASTDTDSYEQYF. Here the CDR3 DNA reads TGTGCCAGCACCGACACAGACTCCTACGAGCAGTACTTC.

The chain links TRBV3-1 (or the pseudogene TRBV3-2) to TRBJ2-1; possibly TRBD2 for D (6 bases). This CDR3 is 15 amino acids long. Trimming removed 2 bases at V and 8 bases at J, with 16 bases between. Germline loops: CDR1 LGHDT, CDR2 YNNKEL (reference sequence). This CDR3 is CASSQRRGGPDEQFF. The CDR3 coding sequence is TGTGCCAGCAGCCAACGGCGGGGCGGCCCGGATGAGCAGTTCTTC.

CDR3 bases: TGTGCCAGCAGCTTGGTGACAGGGGGCGATCAGCCCCAGCATTTT. It translates to CASSLVTGGDQPQHF. The gene calls are TRBV5-5 and TRBJ1-5; 10 nucleotides line up with TRBD1. Trimming took 0 bases from V and 5 from J; bases not matched to a gene: 2. The CDR3 runs to 15 residues. Looked up from germline, CDR1 is SGHKS and CDR2 is YYEKEE (reference sequence).

The chain links TRBV18 to TRBJ1-5; D may be TRBD1 (5 bases). Germline V gene sequence: CDR1 KGHSH, CDR2 LQKENI. The V and J ends lost 6 bases and 0 bases respectively, with 9 bases between them. This CDR3 spans 14 amino acids. The CDR3 DNA reads TGTGCCAGCTCTCGACAGCCTAGCAATCAGCCCCAGCATTTT. Amino acid sequence: CASSRQPSNQPQHF. The whole variable domain, remainder taken from reference TRBV18 and TRBJ1-5, is NAGVMQNPRHLVRRRGQEARLRCSPMKGHSHVYWYRQLPEEGLKFMVYLQKENIIDESGMPKERFSAEFPKEGPSILRIQQVVRGDSAAYFCASSRQPSNQPQHFGDGTRLSIL.

This chain uses TRBV19 with TRBJ1-4; 11 bases are a match to TRBD1. Trimming at V came to 7 bases and at J to 7 bases, leaving 5 bases not matched to a gene. CDR3 length: 14 amino acids. Germline values: CDR1 LNHDA, CDR2 SQIVND (reference sequence). CDR3 sequence: CASTPGQGGEKLFF. The CDR3 region has the DNA TGTGCCAGTACCCCGGGACAGGGGGGTGAAAAACTGTTTTTT.

In this sample, this clone turned up once. The genes are TRBV2 and TRBJ2-2; a possible D gene is TRBD2 (5 bases). The germline gives CDR1 SNHLY, CDR2 FYNNEI. V lost 6 bases and J 6 bases, leaving 14 bases between the germline ends. The CDR3 runs 14 residues. This chain's CDR3 is CASSPLGVAGELFF. The DNA for the CDR3 is TGTGCCAGCAGCCCACTGGGAGTTGCCGGGGAGCTGTTTTTT.

V and J are TRBV10-1 and TRBJ2-1, with 11 bases that match TRBD1. The CDR3 sequence is 14 residues long. Germline V gives CDR1 WNHNN, CDR2 SYGVQD (reference sequence). The J segment lost 6 bases and the V segment lost 9 bases, leaving 7 bases of the junction unmatched. In nucleotides, the CDR3 is TGCGCCAGTAGTCCCGGGACAGGGGGCAATGAGCAGTTCTTC. It specifies CASSPGTGGNEQFF.

The chain links TRBV30 to TRBJ2-7; 8 positions match TRBD2. The germline V gene has CDR1 GTSNPN and CDR2 SVGIG (reference sequence). V was clipped by 3 bases and J by 6 bases; unmatched bases: 1. The CDR3 has 11 amino acids. CDR3 region: CAWSSGSEQYF. DNA for the CDR3: TGTGCCTGGAGCAGCGGGAGCGAGCAGTACTTC.

The chain is built from TRBV2 and TRBJ1-2; a weak D match, TRBD1 (6 bases). This CDR3 is built from 13 residues. With 6 bases removed from V and 2 bases from J, the gap between germline ends came to 10 bases. Germline assignment: CDR1 SNHLY and CDR2 FYNNEI. CDR3 in DNA: TGTGCCAGCAGGGACAGCTTAAACTATGGCTACACCTTC. Translating gives CASRDSLNYGYTF.

V is TRBV28 and J is TRBJ2-5, with 13 bases aligning to TRBD2. The CDR3 totals 15 residues. Trimming took 5 bases from V and 7 from J; bases not matched to a gene: 7. Germline V gene sequence: CDR1 MDHEN, CDR2 SYDVKM. CDR3 coding DNA: TGTGCCAGCAGTCCCGGACTAGCGGGAGAGGGGACCCAGTACTTC. Translating gives CASSPGLAGEGTQYF.

The gene calls are TRBV18 and TRBJ2-2; D may be TRBD2 (5 bases). The CDR3 has 15 residues. Trimming took 3 bases from V and 4 from J, leaving 12 bases between them. The germline CDR1 and CDR2 sequences are KGHSH and LQKENI. The CDR3, as DNA: TGTGCCAGCTCACCCGGAGGAAGGTTCACCGGGGAGCTGTTTTTT. It yields the protein CASSPGGRFTGELFF.

The chain carries TRBV7-9 and TRBJ2-7; the match to TRBD2 covers 7 bases. Germline-derived CDR1 and CDR2 are SEHNR and FQNEAQ (reference sequence). V lost 4 bases to trimming and J lost 7 bases; unmatched junction nucleotides: 10. The CDR3 is 14 residues long. This CDR3 is CASSSHLEGGEQYF. The CDR3 DNA is TGTGCCAGCAGCTCCCACCTCGAGGGAGGGGAGCAGTACTTC.

The rearrangement uses TRBV11-3 and TRBJ2-1, with D possibly matching TRBD1 (6 bases). Trimming stripped 1 base from V and 2 bases from J, with 9 bases between. The germline V gene has CDR1 SGHNT and CDR2 YENEEA. CDR3 size: 15 residues. The CDR3 bases are TGTGCCAGCAGCTTAGGACAGGTAACCTACAATGAGCAGTTCTTC. It codes for CASSLGQVTYNEQFF.

This clone appeared once. The chain has TRBV13 and TRBJ1-4; 7 bases are shared with TRBD1. Germline trimming cut 5 bases from V and 7 bases from J; bases unmatched to any gene: 16. Per germline, CDR1 PRHDT and CDR2 FYEKMQ (reference sequence). The length of the CDR3 is 17 residues. The CDR3 nucleotides read TGTGCCAGCAGCCCCCGAAGCCAGGGACAGATGAGTGAAAAACTGTTTTTT. It encodes CASSPRSQGQMSEKLFF.

The gene calls are TRBV6-4 and TRBJ2-5; tentatively, D is TRBD2 (6 bases). This CDR3 comprises 13 residues. The germline V gene encodes CDR1 MRHNA and CDR2 SNTAGT. Trimming left V 6 bases short and J 1 base short, with 9 bases between. CDR3: CASRGGPQETQYF. In DNA, the CDR3 is TGTGCCAGCAGGGGGGGACCCCAAGAGACCCAGTACTTC.

This clone has a single count. The chain employs TRBV11-2 and TRBJ1-1; D may be TRBD1 (6 bases). The germline V gene encodes CDR1 SGHAT and CDR2 FQNNGV. The CDR3 is 16 residues long. V shed 4 bases and J shed 0 bases, with 15 bases lying between them. The CDR3 spells CASSSMTGGMNTEAFF. The CDR3 DNA reads as TGTGCCAGCAGCTCTATGACAGGCGGCATGAACACTGAAGCTTTCTTT.

The V gene is TRBV19, the J gene TRBJ1-4; D is unresolved. Germline CDR1 and CDR2: LNHDA and SQIVND (reference sequence). Trimming took 4 bases from V and 2 from J, leaving 11 bases between them. The CDR3 runs 15 residues. CDR3 protein: CASSTHSSTNEKLFF. CDR3 sequence (DNA): TGTGCCAGTAGTACCCACAGTTCCACTAATGAAAAACTGTTTTTT.

The J gene is TRBJ2-2, the V gene TRBV4-1; 8 positions agree with TRBD1. The CDR3 runs to 16 residues. Germline loops: CDR1 MGHRA, CDR2 YSYEKL. The ends lost 2 bases at V and 7 bases at J; junction bases unmatched: 9. The CDR3 loop is CASSQTMDRADGELFF. CDR3 nucleotide sequence: TGCGCCAGCAGCCAAACTATGGACAGGGCGGACGGGGAGCTGTTTTTT.

The J gene is TRBJ1-1, the V gene TRBV27, with D tentatively TRBD1 (6 bases). The CDR3 runs to 15 residues. Germline assignment: CDR1 MNHEY and CDR2 SMNVEV (reference sequence). V was pared by 5 bases and J by 4 bases, with 17 bases between. Here the CDR3 reads CASSPDRPMSTEAFF. The CDR3, as DNA: TGTGCCAGCAGTCCCGACAGGCCCATGAGCACTGAAGCTTTCTTT.

This chain uses TRBV2 with TRBJ1-3, with D tentatively TRBD1 (6 bases). The CDR3 extends over 13 amino acids. The V gene's germline CDR1 is SNHLY and CDR2 FYNNEI. Trimming pared 9 bases from V and 2 bases from J, leaving 11 bases between. The DNA of the CDR3 is TGTGCCAGAGGGAGGGACACTGGAAACACCATATATTTT. Encoded protein: CARGRDTGNTIYF.